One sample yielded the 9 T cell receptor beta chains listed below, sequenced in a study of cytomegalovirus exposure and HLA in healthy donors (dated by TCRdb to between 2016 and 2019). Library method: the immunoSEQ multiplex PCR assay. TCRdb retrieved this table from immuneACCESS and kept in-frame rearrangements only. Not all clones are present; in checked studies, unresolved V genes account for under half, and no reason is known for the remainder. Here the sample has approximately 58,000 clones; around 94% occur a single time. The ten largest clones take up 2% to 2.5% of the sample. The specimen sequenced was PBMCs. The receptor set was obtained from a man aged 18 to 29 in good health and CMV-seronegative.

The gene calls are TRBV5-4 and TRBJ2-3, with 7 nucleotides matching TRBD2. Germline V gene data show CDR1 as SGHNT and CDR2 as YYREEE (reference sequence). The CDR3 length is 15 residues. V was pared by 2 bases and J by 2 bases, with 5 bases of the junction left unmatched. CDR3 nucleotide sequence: TGTGCCAGCAGCTTCTCCCTAGCGGCCACAGATACGCAGTATTTT. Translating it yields CASSFSLAATDTQYF.

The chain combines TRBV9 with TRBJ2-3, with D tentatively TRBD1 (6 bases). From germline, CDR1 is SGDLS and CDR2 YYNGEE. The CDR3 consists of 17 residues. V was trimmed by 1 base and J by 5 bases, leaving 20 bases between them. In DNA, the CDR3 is TGTGCCAGCAGCGTAAAGTTGACAGGAAGCGTGGGAGATACGCAGTATTTT. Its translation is CASSVKLTGSVGDTQYF.

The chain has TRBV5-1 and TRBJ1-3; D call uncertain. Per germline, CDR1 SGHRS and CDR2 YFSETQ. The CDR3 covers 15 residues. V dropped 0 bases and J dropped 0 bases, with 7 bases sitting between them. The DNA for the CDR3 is TGCGCCAGCAGCTTGGAAGTGAGCTCTGGAAACACCATATATTTT. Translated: CASSLEVSSGNTIYF.

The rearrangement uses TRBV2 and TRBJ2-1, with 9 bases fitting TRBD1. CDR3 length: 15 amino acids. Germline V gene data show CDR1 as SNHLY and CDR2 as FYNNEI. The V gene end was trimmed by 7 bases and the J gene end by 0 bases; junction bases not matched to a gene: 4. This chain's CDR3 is CASNVDRGSYNEQFF. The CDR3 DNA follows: TGTGCCAGCAACGTGGACAGGGGCTCCTACAATGAGCAGTTCTTC.

DNA for the CDR3: TGTGCCAGCAGCTTAGACAGGGGTGTCGATGGCTACACCTTC. Its translation: CASSLDRGVDGYTF. The chain is built from TRBV7-2 and TRBJ1-2; TRBD1 matches at 7 bases. V was pared by 1 base and J by 6 bases, with 5 bases of the junction left unmatched. This CDR3 is 14 amino acids long. Germline V lookup: CDR1 SGHTA, CDR2 FQGNSA. Drawing the rest from reference TRBV7-2 and TRBJ1-2, the complete variable domain is GAGVSQSPSNKVTEKGKDVELRCDPISGHTALYWYRQSLGQGLEFLIYFQGNSAPDKSGLPSDRFSAERTGGSVSTLTIQRTQQEDSAVYLCASSLDRGVDGYTFGSGTRLTVV.

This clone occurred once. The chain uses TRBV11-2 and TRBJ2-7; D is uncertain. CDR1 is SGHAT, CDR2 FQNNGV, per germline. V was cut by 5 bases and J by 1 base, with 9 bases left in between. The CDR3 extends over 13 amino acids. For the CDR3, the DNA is TGTGCCAGCAGCGAGTTGAATTCCTACGAGCAGTACTTC. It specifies CASSELNSYEQYF.

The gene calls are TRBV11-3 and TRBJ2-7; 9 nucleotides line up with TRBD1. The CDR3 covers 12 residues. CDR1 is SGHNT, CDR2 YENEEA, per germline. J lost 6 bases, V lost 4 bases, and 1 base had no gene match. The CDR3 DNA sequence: TGTGCCAGCAGCTCGACAGGGGGCGAGCAGTACTTC. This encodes CASSSTGGEQYF.

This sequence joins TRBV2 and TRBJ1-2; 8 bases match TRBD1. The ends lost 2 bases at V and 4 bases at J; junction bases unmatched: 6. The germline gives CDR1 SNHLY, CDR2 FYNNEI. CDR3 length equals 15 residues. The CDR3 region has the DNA TGTGCCAGCAGTGAATTGACAGGGGCAGGCTATGGCTACACCTTC. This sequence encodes CASSELTGAGYGYTF.

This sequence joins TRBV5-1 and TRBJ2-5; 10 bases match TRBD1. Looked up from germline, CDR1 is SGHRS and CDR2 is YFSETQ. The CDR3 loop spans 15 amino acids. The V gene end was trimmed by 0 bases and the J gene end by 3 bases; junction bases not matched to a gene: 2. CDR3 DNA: TGCGCCAGCAGCTTGGTAGGACAGGGGGAAGAGACCCAGTACTTC. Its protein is CASSLVGQGEETQYF.